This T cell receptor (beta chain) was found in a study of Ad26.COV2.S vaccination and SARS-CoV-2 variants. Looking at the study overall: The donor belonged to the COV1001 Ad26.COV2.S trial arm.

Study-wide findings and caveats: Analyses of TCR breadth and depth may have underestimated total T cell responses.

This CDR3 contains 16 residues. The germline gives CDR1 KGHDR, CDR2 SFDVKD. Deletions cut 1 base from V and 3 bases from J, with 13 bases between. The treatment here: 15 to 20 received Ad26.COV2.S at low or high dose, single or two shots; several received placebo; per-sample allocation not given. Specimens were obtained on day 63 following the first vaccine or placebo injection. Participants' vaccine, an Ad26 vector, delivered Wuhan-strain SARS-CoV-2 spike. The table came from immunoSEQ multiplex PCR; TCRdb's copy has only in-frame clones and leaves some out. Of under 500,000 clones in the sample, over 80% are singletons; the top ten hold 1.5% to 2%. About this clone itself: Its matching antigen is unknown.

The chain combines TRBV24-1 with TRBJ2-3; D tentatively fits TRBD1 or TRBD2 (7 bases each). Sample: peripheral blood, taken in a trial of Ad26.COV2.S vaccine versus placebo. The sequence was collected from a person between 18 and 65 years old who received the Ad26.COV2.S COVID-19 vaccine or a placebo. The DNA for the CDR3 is TGTGCCACCAGTGATTTAGGGGGCGGGGGTACAGATACGCAGTATTTT. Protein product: CATSDLGGGGTDTQYF.